These 15 T cell receptor beta chains share one sample of origin, sequenced in a study of blood T cell repertoires in COVID-19 (dated by TCRdb to between 2020 and 2021). Library preparation was by the immunoSEQ multiplex PCR assay. TCRdb stores this immuneACCESS table with in-frame sequences only. Part of the clones is absent; in the studies checked, under half of the shortfall reflects unresolved V genes, and no reason is known for the rest. This sample holds about 280,000 clones; about four fifths were observed only once. Over 9% of the sample belongs to the ten largest clones. The specimen was peripheral blood. The receptors stem from a woman aged 45-65 years who had recovered from COVID-19.

The rearrangement links TRBV5-1 to TRBJ2-6; perhaps TRBD1 as D (6 bases). The CDR3 covers 16 residues. The germline V gene encodes CDR1 SGHRS and CDR2 YFSETQ. Trimming removed 2 bases at V and 5 bases at J, with 14 bases between. Here the CDR3 DNA reads TGCGCCAGCAGCTTCCTAGGGGGAGCCAGGGCCAACGTCCTGACTTTC. Translation: CASSFLGGARANVLTF. Looking up the rest from reference TRBV5-1 and TRBJ2-6 gives the full variable domain: KAGVTQTPRYLIKTRGQQVTLSCSPISGHRSVSWYQQTPGQGLQFLFEYFSETQRNKGNFPGRFSGRQFSNSRSEMNVSTLELGDSALYLCASSFLGGARANVLTFGAGSRLTVL.

This rearrangement joins TRBV9 to TRBJ1-6; 8 positions match TRBD1. Germline trimming cut 0 bases from V and 10 bases from J; bases unmatched to any gene: 6. The CDR3 is 15 residues long. Germline-derived CDR1 and CDR2 are SGDLS and YYNGEE. The CDR3 coding sequence is TGTGCCAGCAGCGTAGGAGGACAGGGAGGGTCACCCCTCCACTTT. This gives the protein CASSVGGQGGSPLHF.

The rearrangement uses TRBV19 and TRBJ1-2, with 8 bases aligning to TRBD1. CDR1 and CDR2 from the germline V gene are LNHDA and SQIVND (reference sequence). The J segment lost 8 bases and the V segment lost 3 bases, leaving 5 bases of the junction unmatched. The length of the CDR3 is 13 residues. CDR3 sequence (DNA): TGTGCCAGTAGTATCGGACAGGGTTCGGGCTACACCTTC. Protein sequence: CASSIGQGSGYTF.

This chain joins TRBV24-1 and TRBJ2-3, with 9 bases that match TRBD2. V was clipped by 5 bases and J by 2 bases; unmatched bases: 1. Germline V lookup: CDR1 KGHDR, CDR2 SFDVKD. CDR3 size: 14 residues. The CDR3 nucleotides are TGTGCCACCAGTGGGACTAGCGACACAGATACGCAGTATTTT. This encodes CATSGTSDTDTQYF.

The chain recombines TRBV5-1 with TRBJ2-7; 12 nucleotides line up with TRBD1. CDR1 and CDR2 from the germline V gene are SGHRS and YFSETQ. V lost 2 bases and J lost 4; bases outside the gene matches: 7. CDR3 length equals 16 residues. The CDR3 here is CASSFLPGQGAYEQYF. The CDR3 nucleotides read TGCGCCAGCAGCTTCCTCCCGGGACAGGGGGCTTACGAGCAGTACTTC.

This clone has only one observation. V is TRBV7-2 and J is TRBJ1-2, with D possibly TRBD1 on 5 matching bases. Germline V gives CDR1 SGHTA, CDR2 FQGNSA. The V end was cut by 4 bases, the J end by 7 bases, with 22 bases between. There are 16 residues in the CDR3. CDR3 protein: CASSYSRDYSHPGYTF. The CDR3 nucleotides are TGTGCCAGCAGCTACTCAAGGGACTACTCCCACCCTGGCTACACCTTC.

The chain joins TRBV9 to TRBJ2-5; D gene ambiguous. V lost 4 bases and J 1 base, leaving 5 bases between the germline ends. The CDR3 sequence is 12 residues long. CDR1 and CDR2 (germline): SGDLS, YYNGEE. In DNA, the CDR3 is TGTGCCAGCAGCTCAGGCCAAGAGACCCAGTACTTC. It yields the protein CASSSGQETQYF.

The chain joins TRBV5-1 to TRBJ2-5; D may be TRBD2 (5 bases). The CDR3 runs to 15 residues. Germline V lookup: CDR1 SGHRS, CDR2 YFSETQ. The germline V and J ends were trimmed by 0 bases and 4 bases, with 13 bases remaining between them. CDR3 nucleotide sequence: TGCGCCAGCAGCTTGGGGGCGGGTATCGCAGAGACCCAGTACTTC. Translated: CASSLGAGIAETQYF.

The gene calls are TRBV3-1 (or the pseudogene TRBV3-2) and TRBJ1-1; D is perhaps TRBD1 (6 bases). V lost 7 bases to trimming and J lost 1 base, with 13 bases between them. The CDR3 has 14 amino acids. Germline loops: CDR1 LGHDT, CDR2 YNNKEL (reference sequence). The DNA for the CDR3 is TGTGCCAGCACGATAGGACAGTCGAACACTGAAGCTTTCTTT. It is translated as CASTIGQSNTEAFF.

The chain carries TRBV27 and TRBJ2-7; 11 bases line up with TRBD1. The CDR3 contains 15 residues. The V and J ends lost 6 bases and 3 bases, in that order; junction bases with no gene match: 7. In germline, CDR1 is MNHEY, CDR2 SMNVEV (reference sequence). This CDR3 reads CASRSPGTGGYEQYF. The CDR3 nucleotides are TGTGCCAGCAGGTCCCCCGGGACAGGGGGCTACGAGCAGTACTTC.

This CDR3 reads CASSVAGREQYF. In DNA form, the CDR3 reads TGTGCCAGCAGCGTAGCAGGGAGGGAGCAGTACTTC. The chain joins TRBV9 to TRBJ2-7; a weak D match, TRBD2 (6 bases). Deletions cut 0 bases from V and 7 bases from J, with 8 bases between. CDR3 length: 12 residues. CDR1 is SGDLS and CDR2 is YYNGEE in the germline V gene.

This clone was detected ten times or more. The sample contains more than one DNA sequence encoding this CDR3. The chain is built from TRBV4-2 and TRBJ1-2, with a possible D match to TRBD1 (6 bases). Germline-derived CDR1 and CDR2 are LGHNA and YNFKEQ. V dropped 0 bases and J dropped 4 bases, with 6 bases sitting between them. The CDR3 has 13 residues. The CDR3 spells CASSQEGAYGYTF. CDR3 coding DNA: TGTGCCAGCAGCCAAGAGGGGGCCTATGGCTACACCTTC.

The chain joins TRBV5-1 to TRBJ2-3; TRBD1 matches at 7 bases. J gave up 4 bases and V 4 bases, and 6 bases lay outside the gene matches. The germline gives CDR1 SGHRS, CDR2 YFSETQ. The CDR3 is made up of 14 amino acids. In DNA form, the CDR3 reads TGCGCCAGCAGCGTCCGGACAGGTTCAGATACGCAGTATTTT. Amino acids: CASSVRTGSDTQYF.

The rearrangement joins TRBV12-3 or TRBV12-4 to TRBJ1-6; D not certain. Trimming pared 5 bases from V and 6 bases from J, leaving 8 bases between. This CDR3 contains 13 residues. The CDR3 here is CASSPRGNSPLHF. The CDR3 region has the DNA TGTGCCAGCAGTCCCCGGGGTAATTCACCCCTCCACTTT.

V usage is TRBV10-3 and J usage is TRBJ1-1; 7 bases fit TRBD1. CDR1 is ENHRY and CDR2 is SYGVKD in the germline V gene. After removal of 3 bases from V and 1 base from J, the junction contained 5 bases not matched to a gene. The CDR3 has 15 residues. CDR3 nucleotides: TGTGCCATCAGTGACCCTCGGACAGGGAACACTGAAGCTTTCTTT. This gives the protein CAISDPRTGNTEAFF.